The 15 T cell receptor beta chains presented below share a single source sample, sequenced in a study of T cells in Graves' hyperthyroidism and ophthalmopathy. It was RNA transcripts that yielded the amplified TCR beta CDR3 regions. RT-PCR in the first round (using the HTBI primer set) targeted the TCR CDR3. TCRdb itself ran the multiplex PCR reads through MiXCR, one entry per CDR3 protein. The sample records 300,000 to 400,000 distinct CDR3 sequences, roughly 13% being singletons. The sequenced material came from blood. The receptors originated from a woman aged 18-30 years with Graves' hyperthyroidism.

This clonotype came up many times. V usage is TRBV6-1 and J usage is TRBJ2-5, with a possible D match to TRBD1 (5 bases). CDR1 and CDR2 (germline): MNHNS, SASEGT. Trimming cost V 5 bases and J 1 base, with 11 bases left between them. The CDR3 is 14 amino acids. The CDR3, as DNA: TGTGCCAGCAGTCGCAGACAGCTCCAAGAGACCCAGTACTTC. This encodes CASSRRQLQETQYF.

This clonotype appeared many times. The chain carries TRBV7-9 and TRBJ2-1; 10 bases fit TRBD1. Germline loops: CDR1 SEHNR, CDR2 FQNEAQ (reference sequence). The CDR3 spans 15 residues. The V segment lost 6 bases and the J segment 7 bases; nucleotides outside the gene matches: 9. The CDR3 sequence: CASSDRQGAQNEQFF. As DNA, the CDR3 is TGTGCCAGCAGTGACCGACAGGGGGCGCAGAATGAGCAGTTCTTC.

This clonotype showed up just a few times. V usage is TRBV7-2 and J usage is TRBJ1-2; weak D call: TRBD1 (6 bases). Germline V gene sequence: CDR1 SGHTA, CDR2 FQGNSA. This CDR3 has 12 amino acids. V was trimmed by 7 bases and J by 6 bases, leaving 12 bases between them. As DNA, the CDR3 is TGTGCCAGCAACAAGGGGGAGAATGGCTACACCTTC. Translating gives CASNKGENGYTF.

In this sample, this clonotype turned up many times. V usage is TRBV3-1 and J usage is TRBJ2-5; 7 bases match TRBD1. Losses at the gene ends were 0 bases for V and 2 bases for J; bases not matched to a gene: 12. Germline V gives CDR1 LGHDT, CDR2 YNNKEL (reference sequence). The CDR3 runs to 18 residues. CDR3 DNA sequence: TGTGCCAGCAGCCAAGAGAGAAGGGACAGCAAATTTCAAGAGACCCAGTACTTC. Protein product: CASSQERRDSKFQETQYF.

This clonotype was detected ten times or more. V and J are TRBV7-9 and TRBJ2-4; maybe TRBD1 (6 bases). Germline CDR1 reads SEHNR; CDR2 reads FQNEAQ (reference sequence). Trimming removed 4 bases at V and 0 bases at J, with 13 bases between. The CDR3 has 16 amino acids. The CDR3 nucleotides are TGTGCCAGCAGCTCCACACAGGGTTTAGCCAAAAACATTCAGTACTTC. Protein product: CASSSTQGLAKNIQYF.

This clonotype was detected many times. CDR3 sequence: CASRRTSGATGELFF. The CDR3 coding sequence is TGTGCCAGCAGACGGACTAGCGGGGCCACCGGGGAGCTGTTTTTT. This chain joins TRBV6-2 or TRBV6-3 and TRBJ2-2; TRBD2 aligns across 12 bases. The CDR3 consists of 15 residues. With 6 bases clipped from V and 4 bases from J, the junction kept 3 bases outside the gene matches. Germline CDR1 is MNHEY and CDR2 is SVGEGT.

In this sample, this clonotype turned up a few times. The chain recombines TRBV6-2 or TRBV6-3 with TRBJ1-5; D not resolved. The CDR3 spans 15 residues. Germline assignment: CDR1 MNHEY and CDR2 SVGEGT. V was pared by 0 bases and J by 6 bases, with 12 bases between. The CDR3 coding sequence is TGTGCCAGCAGTTACTCGGGAGGCGCGGGTCAGCCCCAGCATTTT. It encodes CASSYSGGAGQPQHF.

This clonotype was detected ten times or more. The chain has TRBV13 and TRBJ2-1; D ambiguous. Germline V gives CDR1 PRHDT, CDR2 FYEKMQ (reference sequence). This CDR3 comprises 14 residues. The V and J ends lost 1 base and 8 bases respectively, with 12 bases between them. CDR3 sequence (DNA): TGTGCCAGCAGCTTAGCCACGCCCCGGGATGAGCAGTTCTTC. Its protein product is CASSLATPRDEQFF.

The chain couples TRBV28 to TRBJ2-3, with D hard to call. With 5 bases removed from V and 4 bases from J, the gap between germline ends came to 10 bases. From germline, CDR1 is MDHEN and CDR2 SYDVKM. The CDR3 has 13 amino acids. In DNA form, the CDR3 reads TGTGCCAGCAGTCGTAATTTGCCAGATACGCAGTATTTT. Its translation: CASSRNLPDTQYF. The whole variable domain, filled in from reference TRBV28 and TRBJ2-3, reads DVKVTQSSRYLVKRTGEKVFLECVQDMDHENMFWYRQDPGLGLRLIYFSYDVKMKEKGDIPEGYSVSREKKERFSLILESASTNQTSMYLCASSRNLPDTQYFGPGTRLTVL.

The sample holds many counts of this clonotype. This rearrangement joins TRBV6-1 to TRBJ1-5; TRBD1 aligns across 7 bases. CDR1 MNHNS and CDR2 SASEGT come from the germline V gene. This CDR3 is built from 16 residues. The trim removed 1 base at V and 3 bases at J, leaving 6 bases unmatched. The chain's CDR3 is CASSEGNRGVNQPQHF. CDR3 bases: TGTGCCAGCAGTGAAGGGAACAGGGGAGTCAATCAGCCCCAGCATTTT.

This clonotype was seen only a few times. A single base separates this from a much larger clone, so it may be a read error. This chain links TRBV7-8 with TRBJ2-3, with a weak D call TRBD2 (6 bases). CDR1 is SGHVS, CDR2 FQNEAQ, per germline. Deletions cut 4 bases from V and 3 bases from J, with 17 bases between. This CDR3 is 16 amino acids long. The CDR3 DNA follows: TGTGCCAGCAGCTCCCAGATGGTGGGGACTACAGATACGCAGTATTTT. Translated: CASSSQMVGTTDTQYF.

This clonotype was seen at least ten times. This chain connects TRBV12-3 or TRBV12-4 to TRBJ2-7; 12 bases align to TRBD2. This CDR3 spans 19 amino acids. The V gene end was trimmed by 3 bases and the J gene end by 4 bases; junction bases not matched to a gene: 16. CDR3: CASSFIGTSGRTLKYEQYF. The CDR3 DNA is TGTGCCAGCAGTTTCATCGGAACTAGCGGGAGGACTCTTAAATACGAGCAGTACTTC.

CDR3 in DNA: TGTGCCAGCAGCTTTTACGGACGGTTTAGCAATCAGCCCCAGCATTTT. Protein product: CASSFYGRFSNQPQHF. The chain has TRBV5-6 and TRBJ1-5; D gene unclear. The CDR3 is 16 residues long. From germline, CDR1 is SGHDT and CDR2 YYEEEE. The germline V and J ends were trimmed by 2 bases and 0 bases, with 12 bases remaining between them.

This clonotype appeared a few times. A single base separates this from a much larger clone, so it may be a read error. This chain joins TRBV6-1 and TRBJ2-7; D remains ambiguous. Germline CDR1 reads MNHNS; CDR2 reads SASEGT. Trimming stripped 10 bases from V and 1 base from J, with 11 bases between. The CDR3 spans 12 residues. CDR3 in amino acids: CATSNGSYEQYF. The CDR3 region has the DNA TGTGCCACCTCAAACGGATCCTACGAGCAGTACTTC.

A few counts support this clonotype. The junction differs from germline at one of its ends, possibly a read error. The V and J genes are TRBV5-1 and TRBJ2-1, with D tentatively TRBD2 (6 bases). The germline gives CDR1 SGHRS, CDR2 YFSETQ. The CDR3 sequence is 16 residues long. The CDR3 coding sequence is TGCGCCAGCAGCGCCCTGGGACTCTCCTCCTACGATGAGCAGTTCTTC. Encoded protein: CASSALGLSSYDEQFF.